The subject of this entry is one TCR beta chain. The antigen remains undetermined. This entry is derived from a study of cytotoxic CD8 clonotypes in ibrutinib-treated CLL. Study results and limitations: Relative to age-matched healthy donors, clonality at baseline was higher, and it tracked circulating CD8+ T-cell counts.

Using immunoSEQ multiplex PCR, the repertoire was profiled, and TCRdb retains in-frame clones only, with some absent. The sample holds 120,000 to 150,000 clones, about 80% seen once. J was trimmed by 7 bases and V by 6 bases; bases with no gene match: 8. Germline V gives CDR1 MNHNS, CDR2 SASEGT. This CDR3 contains 14 residues. This chain joins TRBV6-1 and TRBJ2-1, with 8 bases that match TRBD1. Sequencing was performed on PBMCs, taken after 12 months of ibrutinib treatment. This TCR was recovered from a human donor with chronic lymphocytic leukemia. This chain's CDR3 is CASRTPGQVNEQFF. The CDR3 nucleotides read TGTGCCAGCAGGACGCCGGGACAGGTAAATGAGCAGTTCTTC.